This TCR beta chain was documented in a study of Ad26.COV2.S vaccination and SARS-CoV-2 variants. Study-wide results and caveats: Recipients of either vaccine or placebo displayed similar breadth of non-spike TCRs. The analyses of TCR breadth and depth may have understated the size of total T cell responses.

About this clone itself: Its antigen is not identified.

The table came from immunoSEQ multiplex PCR; TCRdb's copy has only in-frame clones and leaves some out. Of approximately 300,000 clones detected, roughly 86% appear once; the ten largest clones hold 1.9%. Indicated treatment: around 19 received Ad26.COV2.S at low or high dose, single or two shots; roughly five received placebo; per-sample allocation not given. It was on day 63 after the first vaccine or placebo injection that samples were taken. The sample was peripheral blood, taken in a trial of Ad26.COV2.S vaccine versus placebo. The TCR sequence derives from a person aged 18-60 years who received the Ad26.COV2.S COVID-19 vaccine or a placebo.

This CDR3 reads CASSLQQGMGYTF. In nucleotides, the CDR3 is TGCGCCAGCAGCTTGCAACAGGGAATGGGCTACACCTTC. V usage is TRBV5-1 and J usage is TRBJ1-2; TRBD1 is a possible D gene (6 bases). The CDR3 extends over 13 amino acids. Trimming stripped 1 base from V and 8 bases from J, with 12 bases between. The V gene's germline CDR1 is SGHRS and CDR2 YFSETQ.